Presented here are 25 T cell receptor beta chains from one specimen sequenced in a study of CD8 T cells in Susac syndrome. Random hexamers primed reverse transcription of about 0.45 to 1 ug RNA. TCRdb processed the immunoSEQ multiplex PCR reads anew with MiXCR; each CDR3 protein has one entry. The table records 150,000 to 180,000 distinct CDR3 sequences, roughly 95% of them present only once. Sample: CD4+ T cells from PBMCs. The origin of the receptors is a human donor with Susac syndrome.

The CDR3 spells CASSPGLPNEKLFF. The CDR3 DNA follows: TGTGCCAGCAGCCCGGGACTGCCTAATGAAAAACTGTTTTTT. The J gene is TRBJ1-4, the V gene TRBV5-4, with TRBD1 as a possible D gene (5 bases). V gave up 4 bases and J gave up 3 bases, with 10 bases separating them. Germline V CDR1 and CDR2: SGHNT, YYREEE (reference sequence). The CDR3 has 14 amino acids.

The rearrangement uses TRBV28 and TRBJ2-5; D is uncertain. This CDR3 is built from 13 residues. CDR1 is MDHEN and CDR2 is SYDVKM in the germline V gene. V dropped 2 bases and J dropped 2 bases, with 6 bases sitting between them. As DNA, the CDR3 is TGTGCCAGCAGTTTAGTGGGTCAAGAGACCCAGTACTTC. Translating gives CASSLVGQETQYF.

This rearrangement joins TRBV29-1 to TRBJ2-7; D is uncertain. Trimming cost V 3 bases and J 1 base, with 4 bases left between them. This CDR3 spans 11 amino acids. Germline V gives CDR1 SQVTM, CDR2 ANQGSEA. The CDR3 nucleotides read TGCAGCGTTGACAGTTCCTACGAGCAGTACTTC. This translates into CSVDSSYEQYF.

This chain joins TRBV29-1 and TRBJ2-5; the D is unclear. The CDR3 length is 12 residues. Germline V gives CDR1 SQVTM, CDR2 ANQGSEA. CDR3 in amino acids: CTAIAGKETQYF. In nucleotides, the CDR3 is TGCACCGCGATTGCTGGGAAAGAGACCCAGTACTTC.

The rearrangement joins TRBV3-1 to TRBJ2-2, with a tentative D call TRBD1 (5 bases). CDR1 is LGHDT, CDR2 YNNKEL, per germline (reference sequence). V lost 4 bases and J lost 4, with 13 bases in between. The CDR3 has 15 residues. The CDR3 sequence is CASSLRQKVTGELFF. CDR3 DNA sequence: TGTGCCAGCAGCCTAAGACAGAAAGTCACCGGGGAGCTGTTTTTT.

The chain combines TRBV20-1 with TRBJ2-3; 8 nucleotides match TRBD2. This CDR3 region has 15 residues. The ends lost 1 base at V and 2 bases at J; junction bases unmatched: 5. Germline CDR1 reads DFQATT; CDR2 reads SNEGSKA (reference sequence). CDR3 in amino acids: CSARGGGGITDTQYF. The CDR3 DNA is TGCAGTGCTAGAGGCGGCGGGGGGATCACAGATACGCAGTATTTT.

This clonotype was seen just once. This chain joins TRBV7-6 and TRBJ2-7, with D possibly matching TRBD1 (6 bases). The CDR3 spans 14 residues. Germline CDR1 is SGHVS and CDR2 is FNYEAQ. V lost 5 bases and J lost 3, with 14 bases in between. CDR3 sequence: CASSERTADYEQYF. The DNA for the CDR3 is TGTGCCAGCAGCGAGCGGACAGCAGACTACGAGCAGTACTTC. The variable domain in full, completed from reference TRBV7-6 and TRBJ2-7, reads GAGVSQSPRYKVTKRGQDVALRCDPISGHVSLYWYRQALGQGPEFLTYFNYEAQQDKSGLPNDRFSAERPEGSISTLTIQRTEQRDSAMYRCASSERTADYEQYFGPGTRLTVT.

CDR3 residues: CASSKGTGGQPQHF. The CDR3 coding sequence is TGCGCCAGCAGCAAAGGGACAGGCGGTCAGCCCCAGCATTTT. This chain uses TRBV5-1 with TRBJ1-5, with 8 bases identical to TRBD1. The germline gives CDR1 SGHRS, CDR2 YFSETQ. J lost 6 bases, V lost 4 bases, and 6 bases had no gene match. CDR3 length equals 14 residues. The variable domain in full, completed from reference TRBV5-1 and TRBJ1-5, reads KAGVTQTPRYLIKTRGQQVTLSCSPISGHRSVSWYQQTPGQGLQFLFEYFSETQRNKGNFPGRFSGRQFSNSRSEMNVSTLELGDSALYLCASSKGTGGQPQHFGDGTRLSIL.

The chain links TRBV20-1 to TRBJ2-1, with TRBD2 identical over 7 bases. The germline V gene encodes CDR1 DFQATT and CDR2 SNEGSKA (reference sequence). CDR3 length equals 15 residues. With V trimmed by 0 bases and J by 7 bases, 9 bases remained unmatched. The CDR3 sequence: CSARDPAGRENEQFF. In nucleotides, the CDR3 is TGCAGTGCTAGAGACCCCGCGGGGAGGGAGAATGAGCAGTTCTTC.

This clonotype was counted a few times. The chain is built from TRBV4-2 and TRBJ2-7; 10 nucleotides agree with TRBD2. CDR1 is LGHNA and CDR2 is YNFKEQ in the germline V gene. There are 17 residues in the CDR3. V shed 4 bases, J shed 0 bases, and the junction held 9 bases outside the gene matches. Written as DNA, the CDR3 is TGTGCCAGCAGCCTAGCGGGGGGTGCAACGAGCTCCTACGAGCAGTACTTC. Translation gives CASSLAGGATSSYEQYF.

J is TRBJ2-5 and V is TRBV29-1, with D tentatively TRBD1 (5 bases). Germline-derived CDR1 and CDR2 are SQVTM and ANQGSEA. The V gene lost 3 bases and the J gene lost 5 bases, with 16 bases spanning the gap. This CDR3 spans 14 amino acids. Here the CDR3 reads CSVEKGSGPETQYF. The CDR3 coding sequence is TGCAGCGTTGAGAAGGGGTCAGGGCCCGAGACCCAGTACTTC. Filled out from reference TRBV29-1 and TRBJ2-5, the complete variable domain reads SAVISQKPSRDICQRGTSLTIQCQVDSQVTMMFWYRQQPGQSLTLIATANQGSEATYESGFVIDKFPISRPNLTFSTLTVSNMSPEDSSIYLCSVEKGSGPETQYFGPGTRLLVL.

V usage is TRBV12-3 or TRBV12-4 and J usage is TRBJ1-5; a weak D match, TRBD1 (6 bases). CDR3 size: 13 residues. Trimming removed 8 bases at V and 4 bases at J, with 12 bases between. This CDR3 reads CASRRQGNQPQHF. CDR3 sequence (DNA): TGTGCCAGCCGGCGGCAGGGGAATCAGCCCCAGCATTTT.

The rearrangement joins TRBV5-1 to TRBJ2-5; 7 bases align to TRBD1. Losses at the gene ends were 4 bases for V and 1 base for J; bases not matched to a gene: 10. Germline CDR1 SGHRS, CDR2 YFSETQ. The CDR3 spans 16 residues. The CDR3 coding sequence is TGCGCCAGCAGCGGATACAGGGGAGAGACCCAAGAGACCCAGTACTTC. This encodes CASSGYRGETQETQYF.

The gene calls are TRBV29-1 and TRBJ2-6; 7 nucleotides line up with TRBD1. This CDR3 spans 16 amino acids. Trimming at V came to 5 bases and at J to 0 bases, leaving 7 bases not matched to a gene. CDR1 and CDR2 (germline): SQVTM, ANQGSEA. CDR3 coding DNA: TGCAGCGTTCCCGGGACAGCTAGCTCTGGGGCCAACGTCCTGACTTTC. This codes for CSVPGTASSGANVLTF.

V and J are TRBV2 and TRBJ1-2; TRBD1 aligns across 7 bases. The CDR3 is 14 residues long. V lost 5 bases to trimming and J lost 3 bases; unmatched junction nucleotides: 6. The germline V gene encodes CDR1 SNHLY and CDR2 FYNNEI. In DNA, the CDR3 is TGTGCCAGCAGTCCAAGGACAGGAGACTATGGCTACACCTTC. Protein sequence: CASSPRTGDYGYTF.

The rearrangement links TRBV6-5 to TRBJ1-5; a possible D gene is TRBD1 (5 bases). Germline V CDR1 and CDR2: MNHEY, SVGAGI. V lost 3 bases to trimming and J lost 3 bases, with 9 bases between them. There are 14 residues in the CDR3. The CDR3 here is CASSYRGFNQPQHF. The DNA for the CDR3 is TGTGCCAGCAGTTATCGGGGGTTCAATCAGCCCCAGCATTTT.

The DNA of the CDR3 is TGTGCCACCAGCAGAGATAGGGACGCCGTGTACTTC. Amino acids: CATSRDRDAVYF. The rearrangement links TRBV15 to TRBJ2-7; D could derive from TRBD1 or TRBD2 (5 bases each). CDR3 size: 12 residues. CDR1 and CDR2 from the germline V gene are LNHNV and YYDKDF (reference sequence). V was clipped by 0 bases and J by 12 bases, with 12 bases between them.

The J gene is TRBJ2-1, the V gene TRBV7-3; the D is unclear. The V and J ends lost 5 bases and 4 bases respectively, with 15 bases between them. The CDR3 covers 15 residues. Germline V gene lookup returns CDR1 SGHTA and CDR2 FQGTGA. The CDR3 sequence is CASSPFAVHYNEQFF. CDR3 coding DNA: TGTGCCAGCAGCCCTTTTGCGGTGCATTACAATGAGCAGTTCTTC.

This sequence joins TRBV9 and TRBJ2-2; D remains ambiguous. CDR3 length: 14 residues. Germline assignment: CDR1 SGDLS and CDR2 YYNGEE. Trimming removed 4 bases at V and 8 bases at J, with 15 bases between. The CDR3 bases are TGTGCCAGCAGCTTTGACCCGTTGTCAGGGGAGCTGTTTTTT. Residues: CASSFDPLSGELFF.

The chain recombines TRBV12-3 or TRBV12-4 with TRBJ1-2; a possible D gene is TRBD1 (5 bases). The CDR3 is 13 amino acids. The V and J ends lost 10 bases and 2 bases respectively, with 14 bases between them. The CDR3 sequence is CATQQALNYGYTF. Here the CDR3 DNA reads TGTGCCACCCAACAGGCACTCAACTATGGCTACACCTTC.

J is TRBJ1-1 and V is TRBV29-1; the D gene is possibly TRBD1 (5 bases). Germline loops: CDR1 SQVTM, CDR2 ANQGSEA. The length of the CDR3 is 10 residues. This chain's CDR3 is CSSGSTEAFF. The CDR3 coding sequence is TGCAGTTCAGGGTCCACTGAAGCTTTCTTT. The whole variable domain, remainder taken from reference TRBV29-1 and TRBJ1-1, is SAVISQKPSRDICQRGTSLTIQCQVDSQVTMMFWYRQQPGQSLTLIATANQGSEATYESGFVIDKFPISRPNLTFSTLTVSNMSPEDSSIYLCSSGSTEAFFGQGTRLTVV.

V and J are TRBV5-4 and TRBJ1-1; D unresolved. Germline CDR1 SGHNT, CDR2 YYREEE (reference sequence). The CDR3 is 13 amino acids. Trimming took 4 bases from V and 11 from J, leaving 18 bases between them. CDR3 DNA sequence: TGTGCCAGCAGCGGTCGGCCCCCCAAGGACGCTTTCTTT. Protein sequence: CASSGRPPKDAFF.

The chain couples TRBV2 to TRBJ2-5, with TRBD1 matching over 8 bases. The germline V gene encodes CDR1 SNHLY and CDR2 FYNNEI. This CDR3 has 15 amino acids. The ends lost 7 bases at V and 4 bases at J; junction bases unmatched: 11. CDR3: CASIFGQGNGETQYF. CDR3 sequence (DNA): TGTGCCAGCATCTTCGGACAGGGCAATGGAGAGACCCAGTACTTC.

The chain uses TRBV3-1 and TRBJ2-7, with D unresolved. There are 13 residues in the CDR3. CDR1 is LGHDT, CDR2 YNNKEL, per germline (reference sequence). Trimming took off 0 bases at V and 5 bases at J, with 8 bases between the two ends. CDR3 coding DNA: TGTGCCAGCAGCCAAGAGTGGGGTAACGAGCAGTACTTC. Protein product: CASSQEWGNEQYF.

CDR3 loop: CSAGGGGMETQYF. CDR3 DNA sequence: TGCAGTGCTGGAGGAGGGGGAATGGAGACCCAGTACTTC. V and J are TRBV20-1 and TRBJ2-5; tentatively, D is TRBD1 or TRBD2 (6 bases each). Germline assignment: CDR1 DFQATT and CDR2 SNEGSKA (reference sequence). V was clipped by 5 bases and J by 5 bases, with 15 bases between them. This CDR3 has 13 residues.